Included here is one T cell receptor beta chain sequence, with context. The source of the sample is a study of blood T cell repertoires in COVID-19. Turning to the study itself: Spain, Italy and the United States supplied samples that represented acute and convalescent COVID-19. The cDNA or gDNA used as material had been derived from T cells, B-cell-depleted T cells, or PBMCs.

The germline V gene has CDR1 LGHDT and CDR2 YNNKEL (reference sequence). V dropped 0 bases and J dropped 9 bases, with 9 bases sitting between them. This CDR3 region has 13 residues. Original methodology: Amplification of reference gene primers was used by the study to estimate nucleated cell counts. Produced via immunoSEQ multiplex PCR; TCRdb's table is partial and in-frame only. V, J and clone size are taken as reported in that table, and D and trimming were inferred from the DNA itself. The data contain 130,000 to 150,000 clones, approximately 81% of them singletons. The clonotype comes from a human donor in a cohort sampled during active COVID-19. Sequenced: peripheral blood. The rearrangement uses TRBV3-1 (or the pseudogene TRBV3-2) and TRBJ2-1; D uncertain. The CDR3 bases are TGTGCCAGCAGCCAAGATTTGATCGGTGAGCAGTTCTTC. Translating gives CASSQDLIGEQFF.